One and the same sample provided the 10 T cell receptor beta chains below, sequenced in a study of patients and donors after allogeneic stem cell transplantation. TCRdb re-called the RT-PCR reads with MiXCR, one entry per CDR3 protein. Of 150,000 or so distinct CDR3 sequences listed, about 24% are singletons. Sequencing used blood, either unsorted or a sorted T cell fraction (not recorded which). The receptors shown here come from a human donor who was either an allogeneic HSCT recipient or a stem cell or donor lymphocyte infusion donor (not recorded which). It is not recorded whose cells these are; they may come from a transplant donor.

V usage is TRBV20-1 and J usage is TRBJ1-5; perhaps TRBD1 as D (6 bases). Per germline, CDR1 DFQATT and CDR2 SNEGSKA (reference sequence). V lost 4 bases to trimming and J lost 7 bases, with 23 bases between them. The CDR3 runs to 16 residues. For the CDR3, the DNA is TGCAGTGCTACCCATACCGGGGCAGGGGCCGCGCAGCCCCAGCATTTT. Protein sequence: CSATHTGAGAAQPQHF.

This clonotype was observed once. This rearrangement joins TRBV7-6 to TRBJ2-7; no definite D call. Trimming stripped 1 base from V and 0 bases from J, with 10 bases between. The length of the CDR3 is 15 residues. Germline V gene sequence: CDR1 SGHVS, CDR2 FNYEAQ. This CDR3 reads CASSLETEASYEQYF. CDR3 coding DNA: TGTGCCAGCAGCTTAGAAACGGAAGCCTCCTACGAGCAGTACTTC.

The rearrangement uses TRBV25-1 and TRBJ2-7, with 7 nucleotides matching TRBD2. CDR3 size: 14 residues. With 3 bases clipped from V and 0 bases from J, the junction kept 2 bases outside the gene matches. In germline, CDR1 is MGHDK, CDR2 SYGVNS. This chain's CDR3 is CASSEGGSSYEQYF. Written as DNA, the CDR3 is TGTGCCAGCAGTGAGGGGGGGAGCTCCTACGAGCAGTACTTC.

The chain combines TRBV5-6 with TRBJ2-3; no clear D. The length of the CDR3 is 14 residues. Germline V gene sequence: CDR1 SGHDT, CDR2 YYEEEE. Trimming took 2 bases from V and 4 from J, leaving 11 bases between them. Here the CDR3 reads CASSFRRRPDTQYF. As DNA, the CDR3 is TGTGCCAGCAGCTTCCGCCGCAGACCAGATACGCAGTATTTT.

The sample holds a few counts of this clonotype. The chain joins TRBV6-2 or TRBV6-3 to TRBJ2-5, with 9 bases that match TRBD2. From germline, CDR1 is MNHEY and CDR2 SVGEGT. This CDR3 comprises 16 residues. After removal of 3 bases from V and 5 bases from J, the junction contained 10 bases not matched to a gene. The CDR3 sequence: CASSYRGGRAGETQYF. The CDR3, as DNA: TGTGCCAGCAGTTATCGCGGCGGGAGGGCCGGGGAGACCCAGTACTTC.

This clonotype has a count of ten or more. The J gene is TRBJ1-2, the V gene TRBV29-1, with D tentatively TRBD1 (5 bases). From germline, CDR1 is SQVTM and CDR2 ANQGSEA. The CDR3 runs 11 residues. Trimming removed 8 bases from V and 6 bases from J, with 13 bases in between. CDR3 sequence reads: CSTAQGHGYTF. The DNA of the CDR3 is TGCAGCACAGCGCAGGGCCATGGCTACACCTTC.

This clonotype was observed a handful of times. V is TRBV12-3 or TRBV12-4 and J is TRBJ1-1, with no clear D. This CDR3 is built from 11 residues. V lost 5 bases and J 4 bases, leaving 5 bases between the germline ends. The CDR3 coding sequence is TGTGCCAGCAGTATTACCACTGAAGCTTTCTTT. Protein sequence: CASSITTEAFF.

The chain uses TRBV12-3 or TRBV12-4 and TRBJ2-7, with no clear D. Trimming shortened V by 2 bases and J by 2 bases, and 19 bases separated the two germline ends. This CDR3 spans 17 amino acids. The CDR3 DNA follows: TGTGCCAGCAGTTTATCCGCCCCTTTCACCCGAACCTACGAGCAGTACTTC. Encoded protein: CASSLSAPFTRTYEQYF.

CDR3 DNA: TGTGCCAGCAGTTTAGGAGTAGGGACAGGGGGTAACACTGAAGCTTTCTTT. It encodes CASSLGVGTGGNTEAFF. This chain uses TRBV12-3 or TRBV12-4 with TRBJ1-1; 11 bases fit TRBD1. The CDR3 runs 17 residues. The J segment lost 2 bases and the V segment lost 1 base, leaving 6 bases of the junction unmatched.

This rearrangement joins TRBV20-1 to TRBJ1-3, with 7 nucleotides matching TRBD1. The length of the CDR3 is 14 residues. The ends lost 3 bases at V and 8 bases at J; junction bases unmatched: 10. Germline V gene sequence: CDR1 DFQATT, CDR2 SNEGSKA (reference sequence). CDR3 coding DNA: TGCAGTGCTAGCGGGACAGCCCTTCATGACACCATATATTTT. Its protein is CSASGTALHDTIYF.